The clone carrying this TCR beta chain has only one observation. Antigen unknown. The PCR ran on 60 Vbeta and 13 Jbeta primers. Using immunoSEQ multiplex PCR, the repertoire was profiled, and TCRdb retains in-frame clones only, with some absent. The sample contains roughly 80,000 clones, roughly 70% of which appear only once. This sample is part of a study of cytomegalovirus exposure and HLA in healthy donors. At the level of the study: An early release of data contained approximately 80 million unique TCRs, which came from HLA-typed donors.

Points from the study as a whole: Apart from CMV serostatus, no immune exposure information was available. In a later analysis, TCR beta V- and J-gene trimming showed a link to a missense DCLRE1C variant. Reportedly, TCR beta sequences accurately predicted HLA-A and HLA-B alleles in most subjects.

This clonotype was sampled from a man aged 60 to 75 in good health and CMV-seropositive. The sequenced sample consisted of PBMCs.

The CDR3: CASSAGSSGSTDTQYF. Here the CDR3 DNA reads TGTGCCAGCAGCGCCGGATCTAGCGGTAGCACAGATACGCAGTATTTT. The genes are TRBV9 and TRBJ2-3, with 7 bases identical to TRBD2. The CDR3 contains 16 residues. The trim removed 3 bases at V and 0 bases at J, leaving 7 bases unmatched. Germline V lookup: CDR1 SGDLS, CDR2 YYNGEE.